This T cell receptor (beta chain) was captured in a study of human T cells and chemical hapten exposure. The sample holds many counts of this clonotype. Time point: patch test 3, about 24 weeks after DPC sensitization. This sample's treatment: therapeutic diphenylcyclopropenone sensitization with weekly scalp DPC. For the library, individual cDNA molecules each received unique molecular identifiers. TCRdb reanalysed the RACE reads using MiXCR and keeps one entry per CDR3 protein. In the table there are more than 80,000 distinct CDR3 sequences, roughly a tenth of which are singletons. CDR1 and CDR2 (germline): PRHDT, FYEKMQ (reference sequence). V dropped 5 bases and J dropped 7; count of bases not matched to a gene: 15. The CDR3 totals 17 residues.

This sample comprised whole blood, obtained in connection with sensitization to the hapten diphenylcyclopropenone (DPC). The chain employs TRBV13 and TRBJ2-2; 8 bases fit TRBD1. This receptor was obtained from a woman aged 50 to 65 with alopecia areata. Some clones in this sample may be carry-over from other donors' samples. The CDR3 sequence: CASSTRQGRRSGGELFF. CDR3 DNA sequence: TGTGCCAGCAGCACGCGACAGGGGAGGCGTTCCGGCGGGGAGCTGTTTTTT.